Listed here is a single T cell receptor beta chain. This clone came up a few times. Its antigen is still unknown. One base away there is no much larger clone; base qualities are not given. TCRbeta CDR3 regions were amplified from genomic DNA by means of the immunoSEQ Assay, a bias-controlled multiplex PCR. On the study's bioinformatics: The number of nucleated cells in each sample was estimated by amplification of reference gene primers within the assay. Sequence reads were collapsed and filtered to measure the absolute abundance of every unique TCRbeta CDR3 rearrangement. For each sample, productive Simpson clonality was calculated as the square root of Simpson's diversity index across productive rearrangements. TCRdb limited this immuneACCESS table to in-frame rearrangements with V and J called. A share of clones is missing; checked studies link under half to unresolved V genes, and the rest is unexplained. V, J and clone size are taken as reported in that table, and D and trimming were inferred from the DNA itself. This sample holds under 300,000 clones; around nine tenths were observed only once. The leading ten clones occupy 0.99% of the sample.

The data derive from a study of blood T cell repertoires in COVID-19 (dated by TCRdb to between 2020 and 2021). Turning to the overall study: Collaborator samples came from the United States, Italy and Spain and covered acute and convalescent phases of COVID-19. The prospective study material was composed of cDNA or gDNA derived from T cells, B-cell-depleted T cells, or PBMCs. The dataset comprised deeply sampled blood TCRbeta repertoires from subjects exposed to, actively infected with, or recovered from COVID-19. The repertoires were made available in a free public database intended to serve as a resource for research on the immune response to SARS-CoV-2. Samples were obtained from the ongoing ImmuneRACE study (first 160 participants) and from 950 to 1,500 subjects provided by 6 global collaborators. Sample metadata almost always included a de-identified subject ID, COVID-19 status, age in years and sex. Where available, HLA class I and class II types were obtained from metadata supplied by the sample provider rather than from assay-based typing.

The full study reports these points: Clinical and demographic metadata were provided uncurated, with the amount varying by source and participant.

Including the terminal cysteine and phenylalanine, the CDR3 comprises 12 residues. The retained sequence is limited to the CDR3, 36 bases, with the frame set at the first base. The trim is 2 bases for V and 7 bases for J, with a gap of 3 bases between the germline ends. CDR1 is given as SEHNR and CDR2 as FQNEAQ, both from the germline V gene (reference sequence). Another Seattle source contributed samples from volunteer blood donors who had recovered from COVID-19. The collaborating institutions used their own protocols to collect whole blood in K2EDTA tubes. For TCRbeta analysis, collaborator samples were shipped as frozen whole blood, as isolated PBMCs, or as DNA extracted from either sample type.

The rearranged chain carries TRBV7-9 and TRBJ1-6, with an unclear D gene assignment. The receptor comes from a woman in her 40s who had recovered from COVID-19. The sequencing sample was made of peripheral blood. CDR3 reads: CASSLQNSPLHF. The bases read TGTGCCAGCAGCTTACAGAATTCACCCCTCCACTTT.